The rows below give T cell receptor beta chains drawn from one sample of a study of blood T cells in healthy people across ages. MiXCR was run by TCRdb on the 5' RACE reads, yielding one entry per CDR3 protein. The repertoire holds hundreds of thousands of distinct CDR3 sequences, with around 36% as singletons. Sequenced sample: blood. These receptors were obtained from a man between 18 and 35 years old in good health. The conserved cysteine and the conserved F or W are not part of the CDR3 here.

TRBV4-1,TRBJ2-5,ASSQISGGGETQY
TRBV7-3,TRBJ2-7,ASSLTGGRLGEQY
TRBV5-1,TRBJ2-5,ASSLGGHDSQETQY
TRBV15,TRBJ2-6,ATSRDDSGANVLT
TRBV7-9,TRBJ1-2,ASSLGAGPGYT
TRBV7-2,TRBJ2-1,ASSFDRNEQF
TRBV4-2,TRBJ2-3,ASSQEGLIGTSHTDTQY
TRBV5-1,TRBJ2-3,ASSSSPQRGGQDTQY
TRBV4-2,TRBJ2-5,ASSQDWSGAGEETQY
TRBV6-2/TRBV6-3,TRBJ2-3,ASSYPDAERGTQY
TRBV7-2,TRBJ1-5,ASSSRYTQPQH
TRBV7-8,TRBJ1-1,ASGLNGGTVTEAF
TRBV12-3/TRBV12-4,TRBJ2-1,ASSPTDLRGQF
TRBV14,TRBJ2-3,ASSLLTGGDTDTQY
TRBV20-1,TRBJ2-7,SARTGGTYEQY
TRBV27,TRBJ1-2,ASSFTPTGNGYT
TRBV5-1,TRBJ2-7,ASAEGTGKFHYEQY
TRBV20-1,TRBJ1-6,SGYTGGDSPLH
TRBV20-1,TRBJ2-5,SARDPVGTETQY
TRBV20-1,TRBJ2-6,SARSGYGANVLT
TRBV10-3,TRBJ2-2,AISGRDGQLRELF
TRBV11-3,TRBJ2-5,ASSPSAGIFNEQY
TRBV12-3/TRBV12-4,TRBJ2-2,ASSLVLGDDDTGELF
TRBV20-1,TRBJ1-5,SARDRRGGNQPQH
TRBV12-3/TRBV12-4,TRBJ1-5,ASRKTGGNQPQH
TRBV6-2/TRBV6-3,TRBJ1-1,ASSYGPNTEAF
TRBV6-2/TRBV6-3,TRBJ2-5,ASSYSHRGRIRETQY
TRBV3-1,TRBJ1-5,ASSQGTGGHQPQH
TRBV12-3/TRBV12-4,TRBJ1-2,ASSPRTGGGYT
TRBV5-4,TRBJ2-7,ASSRERDEQY
TRBV12-3/TRBV12-4,TRBJ2-5,ASSLVTGWTQY
TRBV14,TRBJ1-4,ASMRGRNEKLF
TRBV9,TRBJ2-2,ASSGKQGSGELF
TRBV15,TRBJ1-1,ATSRNRGWTEAF
TRBV6-6,TRBJ2-6,ASSPYSGANVPT
TRBV7-2,TRBJ1-2,ASSLPGPAYGYT
TRBV5-1,TRBJ1-1,ASSLFTGGTEAF
TRBV7-9,TRBJ1-1,ASRTGFTEAF
TRBV10-3,TRBJ2-3,ASLGPNTDTQY
TRBV20-1,TRBJ1-1,SGIPGQEAF
TRBV12-3/TRBV12-4,-,ASSYGRGVHEQY
TRBV5-1,TRBJ2-5,ASSGGTGEETQY
TRBV6-5,TRBJ1-5,ASSLARGSPQH
TRBV10-3,TRBJ1-2,AISARTDGYT
TRBV29-1,TRBJ1-2,SGRTGGYGYT
TRBV20-1,TRBJ2-5,SARNLAEQETQY
TRBV19,TRBJ1-1,ASSIGGLETEAF
TRBV20-1,TRBJ2-3,SALGLAGGRSTDTQY
TRBV20-1,TRBJ2-1,SARSASGADEQF
TRBV9,TRBJ1-4,ASSAGQGEGEKLF
TRBV6-6,TRBJ2-3,ASSYPQGGTDTQY
TRBV12-3/TRBV12-4,TRBJ2-2,ASILSSGELF
TRBV6-6,TRBJ1-1,ASSPKGAEAF